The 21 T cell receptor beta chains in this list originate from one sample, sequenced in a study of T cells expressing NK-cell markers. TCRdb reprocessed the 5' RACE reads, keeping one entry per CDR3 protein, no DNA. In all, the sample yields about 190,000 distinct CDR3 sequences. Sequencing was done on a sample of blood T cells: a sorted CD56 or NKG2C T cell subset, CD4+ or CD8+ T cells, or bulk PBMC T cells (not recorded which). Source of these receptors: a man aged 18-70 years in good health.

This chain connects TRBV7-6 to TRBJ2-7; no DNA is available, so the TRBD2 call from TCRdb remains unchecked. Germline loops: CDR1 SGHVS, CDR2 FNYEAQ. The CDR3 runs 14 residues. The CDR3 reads CASSTTERAYEQYF.

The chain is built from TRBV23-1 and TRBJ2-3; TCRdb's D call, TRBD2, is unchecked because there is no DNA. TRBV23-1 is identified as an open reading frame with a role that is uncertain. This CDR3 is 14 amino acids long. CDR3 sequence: CASSPRQGEDTQYF.

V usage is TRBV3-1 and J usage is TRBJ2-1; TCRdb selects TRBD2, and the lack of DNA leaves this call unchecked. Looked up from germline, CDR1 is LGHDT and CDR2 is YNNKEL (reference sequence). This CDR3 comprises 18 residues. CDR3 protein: CASSHLPPMTDSYNEQFF.

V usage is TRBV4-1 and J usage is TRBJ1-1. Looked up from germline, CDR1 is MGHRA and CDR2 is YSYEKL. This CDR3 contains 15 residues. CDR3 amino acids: CASTPEELGTTEAFF.

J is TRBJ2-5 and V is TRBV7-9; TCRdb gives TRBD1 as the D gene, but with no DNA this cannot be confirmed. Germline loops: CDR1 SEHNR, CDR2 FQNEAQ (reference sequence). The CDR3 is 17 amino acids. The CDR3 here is CASSSPRWGQNQETQYF.

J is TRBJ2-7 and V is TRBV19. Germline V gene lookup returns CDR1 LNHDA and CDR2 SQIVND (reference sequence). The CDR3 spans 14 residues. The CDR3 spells CASSPRVVGYEQYF.

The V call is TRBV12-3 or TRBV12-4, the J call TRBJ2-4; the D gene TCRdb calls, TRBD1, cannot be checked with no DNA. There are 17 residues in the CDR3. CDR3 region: CASSSTGSLIAKNIQYF.

The CDR3 region is CASGQPTEFAREETQYF. The chain employs TRBV12-5 and TRBJ2-5; as DNA is missing, the TRBD1 call by TCRdb cannot be tested. CDR1 is LGHNT, CDR2 FRNRAP, per germline. CDR3 length: 17 residues. Based on the CDR3 plus reference TRBV12-5 and TRBJ2-5, the full variable domain is DARVTQTPRHKVTEMGQEVTMRCQPILGHNTVFWYRQTMMQGLELLAYFRNRAPLDDSGMPKDRFSAEMPDATLATLKIQPSEPRDSAVYFCASGQPTEFAREETQYFGPGTRLLVL.

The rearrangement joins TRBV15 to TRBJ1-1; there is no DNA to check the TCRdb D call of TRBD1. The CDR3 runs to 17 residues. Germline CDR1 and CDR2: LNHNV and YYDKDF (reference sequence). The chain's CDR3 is CATSRGRGAGHHTEAFF.

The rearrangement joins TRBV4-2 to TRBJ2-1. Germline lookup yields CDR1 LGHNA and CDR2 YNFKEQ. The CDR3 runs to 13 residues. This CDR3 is CASSRSIYNEQFF.

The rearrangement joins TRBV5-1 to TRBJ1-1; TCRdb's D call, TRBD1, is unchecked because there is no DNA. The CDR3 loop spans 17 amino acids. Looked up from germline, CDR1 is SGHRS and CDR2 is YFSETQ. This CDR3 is CASSSGGLRGFNTEAFF.

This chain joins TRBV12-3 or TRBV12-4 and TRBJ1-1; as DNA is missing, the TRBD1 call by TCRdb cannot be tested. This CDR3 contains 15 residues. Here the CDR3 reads CASSLGTGWGTEAFF.

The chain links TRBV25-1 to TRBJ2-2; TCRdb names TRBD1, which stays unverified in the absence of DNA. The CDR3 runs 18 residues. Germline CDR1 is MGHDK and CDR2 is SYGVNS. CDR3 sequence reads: CASSEIRLGVRGTGELFF.

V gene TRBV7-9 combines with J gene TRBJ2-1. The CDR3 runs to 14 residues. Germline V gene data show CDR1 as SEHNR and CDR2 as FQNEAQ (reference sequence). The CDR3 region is CASSLEYSYNEQFF.

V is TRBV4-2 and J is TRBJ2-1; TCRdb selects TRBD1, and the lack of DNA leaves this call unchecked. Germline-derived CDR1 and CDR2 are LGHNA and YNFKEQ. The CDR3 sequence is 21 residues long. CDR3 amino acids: CASSQGPLWTGATPKYNEQFF.

This CDR3 is CASSPLGLGYGYTF. The V gene is TRBV12-3 or TRBV12-4, the J gene TRBJ1-2; TCRdb lists TRBD1, though no DNA is available to test this call. The CDR3 consists of 14 residues.

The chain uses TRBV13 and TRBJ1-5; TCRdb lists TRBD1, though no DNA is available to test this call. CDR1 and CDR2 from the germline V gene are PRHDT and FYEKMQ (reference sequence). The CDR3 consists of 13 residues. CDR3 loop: CASSRQGGQPQHF.

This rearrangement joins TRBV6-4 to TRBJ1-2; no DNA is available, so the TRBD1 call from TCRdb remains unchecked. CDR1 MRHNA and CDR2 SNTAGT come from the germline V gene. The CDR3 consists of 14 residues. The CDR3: CASSEGTEGYGYTF.

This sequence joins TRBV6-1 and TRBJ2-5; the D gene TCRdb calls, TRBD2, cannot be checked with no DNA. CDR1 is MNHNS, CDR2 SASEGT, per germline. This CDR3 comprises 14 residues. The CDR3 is CASSDRDSQETQYF.

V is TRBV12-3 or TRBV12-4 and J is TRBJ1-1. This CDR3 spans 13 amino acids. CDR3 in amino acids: CASNTWGGGEAFF.

The CDR3 loop reads CATEDRASTGELFF. V gene TRBV6-1 combines with J gene TRBJ2-2; the D gene TCRdb calls, TRBD1, cannot be checked with no DNA. Germline-derived CDR1 and CDR2 are MNHNS and SASEGT. The CDR3 covers 14 residues.